The entry below gives a single TCR beta chain sequence along with its context. Trimming took 1 base from V and 7 from J; bases not matched to a gene: 5. Germline V CDR1 and CDR2: GTSNPN, SVGIG (reference sequence). CDR3 length: 14 amino acids. 60 Vbeta and 13 Jbeta primers were used in PCR. Some clones are missing from TCRdb's copy, which holds only in-frame ones; the method was immunoSEQ multiplex PCR. This table holds some 130,000 clones, 80% found once. This entry belongs to a study of cytomegalovirus exposure and HLA in healthy donors. The clonotype comes from a man aged 25-45 years in good health. The V and J genes are TRBV30 and TRBJ1-5; 9 nucleotides align to TRBD1. The sample taken for sequencing was PBMCs. As DNA, the CDR3 is TGTGCCTGGAGTGACAGGGGGCTTGGGCAGCCCCAGCATTTT. It is translated as CAWSDRGLGQPQHF. Drawing the rest from reference TRBV30 and TRBJ1-5, the complete variable domain is SQTIHQWPATLVQPVGSPLSLECTVEGTSNPNLYWYRQAAGRGLQLLFYSVGIGQISSEVPQNLSASRPQDRQFILSSKKLLLSDSGFYLCAWSDRGLGQPQHFGDGTRLSIL.